This TCR beta chain derives from a study of molecular identifiers for immune sequencing clone quantification. TCRdb redid the calling of the PCR reads with MiXCR, one entry per CDR3 protein. The sample lists about 510,000 distinct CDR3 sequences, about a fifth occurring once. The CDR3 is 19 residues long. Trimming took 0 bases from V and 4 from J, leaving 26 bases between them. Germline-derived CDR1 and CDR2 are DFQATT and SNEGSKA (reference sequence). Many counts were recorded for this clonotype. Sequencing used naive CD8+ T cells from blood, with Jurkat cell RNA spiked in. Subset: FACS-sorted CD8+CD4-CCR7+CD45RA+ naive T cells. The chain is built from TRBV20-1 and TRBJ2-3, with a weak D call TRBD2 (6 bases). This sequence originates from a human donor in good health. Some libraries in this study had Jurkat cell RNA spiked in. CDR3 loop: CSARDIRESAGRGPDTQYF. In DNA form, the CDR3 reads TGCAGTGCTAGAGATATTCGTGAGTCGGCGGGACGGGGCCCAGATACGCAGTATTTT.